Here is one T cell receptor beta chain with its context. The antigen remains undetermined. The sample originates from a study of response to subunit inactivated influenza vaccine. Study conclusions and caveats: Authors suggested each seasonal influenza vaccination recruits few new T cells.

MiXCR, run by TCRdb on the RT-PCR reads, gives a single entry per CDR3 protein. Of around 530,000 distinct CDR3 sequences in the sample, approximately 12% were seen once. The V gene's germline CDR1 is MNHEY and CDR2 SVGEGT. J gave up 5 bases and V 4 bases, and 7 bases lay outside the gene matches. The CDR3 is made up of 15 amino acids. This clonotype was sampled from a man in his fifties who received an inactivated influenza vaccine. This material consisted of PBMCs from blood, taken on the day of vaccination. The chain couples TRBV6-2 or TRBV6-3 to TRBJ2-5, with 10 bases fitting TRBD2. The CDR3 DNA sequence: TGTGCCAGCAGTTCAGAGCGGGAGGGCCTGGAGACCCAGTACTTC. This translates into CASSSEREGLETQYF.